Listed below are T cell receptor beta chains from one sample, sequenced in a study of cytomegalovirus exposure and HLA in healthy donors. This table comes from immunoSEQ multiplex PCR, and its TCRdb copy is limited to in-frame clones, with some not included. The sample holds around 62,000 clones, more than 85% seen once. Sequenced material: PBMCs. Source of these receptors: a woman aged 18 to 35 in good health and CMV-seronegative. Both conserved end residues are trimmed from each CDR3. The order of the fields is V gene, J gene, CDR3 protein.

TRBV18	TRBJ2-2	ASSLTPGLASGELF
TRBV15	TRBJ2-1	ATSRIPGSGGVYNEQF
TRBV18	TRBJ2-7	ASSPGTSGTYEQY
TRBV7-2	TRBJ2-7	ASNRDWTAREQY
TRBV27	TRBJ2-3	ASSLTQGAFADTQY
TRBV6-5	TRBJ1-2	ASSYSPRDYGYT
TRBV19	TRBJ1-1	ASSTKTGVTEAF
TRBV4-2	TRBJ2-1	ASTQIIGTSAYEQF
TRBV7-2	TRBJ2-2	ASSLGTRELF
TRBV6-9	TRBJ1-2	ASSLTGERVGYT
TRBV15	TRBJ2-7	ATSRDRGQGAYEQY
TRBV19	TRBJ1-2	ASRYGGPYGYT
TRBV7-2	TRBJ2-1	ASSAQRLEYNEQF
TRBV25-1	TRBJ1-2	ASSDRGVGTGYYT
TRBV2	TRBJ2-7	ASLYLSTGAYEQY
TRBV29-1	TRBJ1-2	SSLQGGSEGYT
TRBV19	TRBJ1-5	ASRLTGISNQPQH
TRBV29-1	TRBJ2-1	SVEEASGNSYNEQF
TRBV6-1	TRBJ2-2	ASSEQQGNTGELF
TRBV19	TRBJ1-5	ASRGQFNQPQH
TRBV29-1	TRBJ1-2	SVESNYGYT
TRBV6-1	TRBJ2-7	ASGEGTGSFFEQY
TRBV7-3	TRBJ2-2	ASSVDRAHGELF
TRBV4-2	TRBJ2-5	ASSQGTSGGGETQY
TRBV5-6	TRBJ2-7	ASSYRGIHEQY
TRBV4-3	TRBJ2-3	ASSQDVDRGIAGAIADTQY
TRBV5-6	TRBJ1-1	ASSFDRGGDTEAF
TRBV6-5	TRBJ2-3	ASSPLGASTDTQY